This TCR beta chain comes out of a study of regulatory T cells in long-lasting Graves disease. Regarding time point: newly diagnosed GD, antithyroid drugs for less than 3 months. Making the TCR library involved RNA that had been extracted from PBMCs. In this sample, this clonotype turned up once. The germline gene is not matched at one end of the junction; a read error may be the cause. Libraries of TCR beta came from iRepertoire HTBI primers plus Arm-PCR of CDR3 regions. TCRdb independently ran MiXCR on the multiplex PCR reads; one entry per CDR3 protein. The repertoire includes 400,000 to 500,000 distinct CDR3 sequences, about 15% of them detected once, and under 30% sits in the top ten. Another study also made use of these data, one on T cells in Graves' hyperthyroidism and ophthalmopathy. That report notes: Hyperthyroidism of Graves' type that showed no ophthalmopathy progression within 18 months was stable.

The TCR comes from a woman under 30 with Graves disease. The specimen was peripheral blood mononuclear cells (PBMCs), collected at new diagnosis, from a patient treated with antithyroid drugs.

The CDR3 protein is CASSLALNTEALF. CDR3 bases: TGTGCCAGCAGTTTAGCTTTGAACACTGAAGCTTTATTT. The chain has TRBV28 and TRBJ1-1; D not certain. The CDR3 length is 13 residues. From germline, CDR1 is MDHEN and CDR2 SYDVKM.